This note documents a single T cell receptor beta chain sequence. The sample originates from a study of shared T cell receptors in the human thymus. The CDR3 is 16 residues long. The V end was cut by 3 bases, the J end by 4 bases, with 19 bases between. CDR1 and CDR2 from the germline V gene are MDHEN and SYDVKM. TCRdb's table, derived via immunoSEQ multiplex PCR, lists solely in-frame clones and lacks some. The sample yields 640,000 or so clones, 80% to 90% seen once. The data also belong to a second study, concerning human thymus T cells. That report notes: All donors were healthy Finnish infants who were undergoing corrective surgery to treat congenital heart defects. The thymus tissue came from resections taken during corrective heart surgery. Thymic and blood repertoires appeared to carry a bias in their V and J gene usage. Related studies found that unrelated individuals share highly overlapping thymic repertoires.

The receptor was isolated from a boy under two years old with a congenital heart defect. This chain connects TRBV28 to TRBJ2-7, with a possible D match to TRBD1 (5 bases). The source material was thymocytes. Here the CDR3 reads CASSLPLELGVYEQYF. The CDR3 region has the DNA TGTGCCAGCAGTTTGCCCTTAGAATTAGGGGTATACGAGCAGTACTTC.